Listed below are T cell receptor beta chains from one sample, sequenced in a study of T cell responses to AZD1222 COVID-19 vaccine. The assay was immunoSEQ multiplex PCR, and TCRdb's table has in-frame clones only and misses some. The profile shows 150,000 to 200,000 clones, about 92% of them singletons. Sequencing used peripheral blood, obtained on day 0 of AZD1222 vaccination. These receptors all stem from an adult in good health. CDR3s include the opening cysteine and the closing phenylalanine or tryptophan. Fields, in order: V gene, J gene, D gene, clone size, CDR3 DNA, CDR3 protein. The D gene is left open where the match is weak. Clone size is stated in some rows and not others, as once, few, many or a class when expanded.

V gene: TRBV4-3; J gene: TRBJ1-4; D gene: .; clone size: .; CDR3 DNA: TGCGCCAGCAGCCAAGATCGGGGGTTAGGGGGGCCTCTGTTTTTT; CDR3 protein: CASSQDRGLGGPLFF
V gene: TRBV7-8; J gene: TRBJ1-1; D gene: .; clone size: once; CDR3 DNA: TGTGCCAGCAGCTTAGCATCGGGATCGAACACTGAAGCTTTCTTT; CDR3 protein: CASSLASGSNTEAFF
V gene: TRBV6-6; J gene: TRBJ1-5; D gene: .; clone size: .; CDR3 DNA: TGTGCCAGCAGTGACAAAAGCAATCAGCCCCAGCATTTT; CDR3 protein: CASSDKSNQPQHF
V gene: TRBV6-5; J gene: TRBJ1-1; D gene: TRBD1; clone size: .; CDR3 DNA: TGTGCCAGCAGGGGACAGGGTGGAGGTGAAGCTTTCTTT; CDR3 protein: CASRGQGGGEAFF
V gene: TRBV7-2; J gene: TRBJ2-1; D gene: .; clone size: .; CDR3 DNA: TGTGCCAGCAGCTTAGGGGGGCGTGTGAATGAGCAGTTCTTC; CDR3 protein: CASSLGGRVNEQFF
V gene: TRBV12-3/TRBV12-4; J gene: TRBJ1-2; D gene: TRBD1; clone size: once; CDR3 DNA: TGTGCCAGCACGGACAGGGTGAGAGGCTACACCTTC; CDR3 protein: CASTDRVRGYTF
V gene: TRBV4-2; J gene: TRBJ2-3; D gene: TRBD2; clone size: .; CDR3 DNA: TGTGCCAGCAGCCAAGAACTAGCGGGAGGCACAGATACGCAGTATTTT; CDR3 protein: CASSQELAGGTDTQYF
V gene: TRBV9; J gene: TRBJ1-4; D gene: .; clone size: .; CDR3 DNA: TGTGCCGGCCTAGGACAGCTTAATGAAAAACTGTTTTTT; CDR3 protein: CAGLGQLNEKLFF
V gene: TRBV3-1/TRBV3-2; J gene: TRBJ1-2; D gene: .; clone size: .; CDR3 DNA: TGTGCCAGCAGCCAATTGGACAGCAAACCTAACTATGGCTACACCTTC; CDR3 protein: CASSQLDSKPNYGYTF
V gene: TRBV7-8; J gene: TRBJ2-7; D gene: TRBD2; clone size: .; CDR3 DNA: TGTGCCAGCAGCTTAGGCGGGAGGGCGGCCGAGCAGTACTTC; CDR3 protein: CASSLGGRAAEQYF
V gene: TRBV20-1; J gene: TRBJ2-1; D gene: .; clone size: .; CDR3 DNA: TGCAGTGCTAGTGTAGCGGACTACAATGAGCAGTTCTTC; CDR3 protein: CSASVADYNEQFF
V gene: TRBV9; J gene: TRBJ1-1; D gene: .; clone size: once; CDR3 DNA: TGTGCCAGCAGCGTAATTCCAGGGCCCACTGAAGCTTTCTTT; CDR3 protein: CASSVIPGPTEAFF
V gene: TRBV6-6; J gene: TRBJ2-2; D gene: .; clone size: .; CDR3 DNA: TGTGCCGTTCGATGGGAGGACCCTTCGGGGGCCGGGGAGCTGTTTTTT; CDR3 protein: CAVRWEDPSGAGELFF
V gene: TRBV27; J gene: TRBJ1-5; D gene: .; clone size: .; CDR3 DNA: TGTGCCAGCAGGGAGGACATTTATAGCAATCAGCCCCAGCATTTT; CDR3 protein: CASREDIYSNQPQHF
V gene: TRBV9; J gene: TRBJ2-3; D gene: TRBD2; clone size: .; CDR3 DNA: TGTGCCAGCAGCGTAGAGAGTGGAGCGGGATCCAATACGCAGTATTTT; CDR3 protein: CASSVESGAGSNTQYF
V gene: TRBV7-2; J gene: TRBJ2-7; D gene: .; clone size: .; CDR3 DNA: TGTGCCAGCAGCTTCCGTATACTGAGCAAACGGGGCGAGCAGTACTTC; CDR3 protein: CASSFRILSKRGEQYF
V gene: TRBV7-9; J gene: TRBJ2-6; D gene: .; clone size: once; CDR3 DNA: TGTGCCAGCAGCGTGGATGGCTCTGGGGCCAACGTCCTGACTTTC; CDR3 protein: CASSVDGSGANVLTF
V gene: TRBV4-1; J gene: TRBJ2-1; D gene: .; clone size: .; CDR3 DNA: TGCGCCAGCAGCCCCCTAGAGAGCTCCTACAATGAGCAGTTCTTC; CDR3 protein: CASSPLESSYNEQFF
V gene: TRBV5-5; J gene: TRBJ1-2; D gene: .; clone size: once; CDR3 DNA: TGTGCCAGCAGCTTTTCGGGGGACTATGGCTACACCTTC; CDR3 protein: CASSFSGDYGYTF
V gene: TRBV27; J gene: TRBJ2-3; D gene: .; clone size: .; CDR3 DNA: TGTGCCAGCAGTCCCTGGAAGGGAGGCACAGATACGCAGTATTTT; CDR3 protein: CASSPWKGGTDTQYF
V gene: TRBV7-2; J gene: TRBJ2-1; D gene: .; clone size: .; CDR3 DNA: TGTGCCAGCAGCCAAGGGCCTATGGGCTCCTACAATGAGCAGTTCTTC; CDR3 protein: CASSQGPMGSYNEQFF
V gene: TRBV6-5; J gene: TRBJ2-5; D gene: .; clone size: .; CDR3 DNA: TGTGCCAGCAGTTACTCTGTCGGGTTTCGTGAGACCCAGTACTTC; CDR3 protein: CASSYSVGFRETQYF
V gene: TRBV28; J gene: TRBJ1-1; D gene: TRBD1; clone size: once; CDR3 DNA: TGTGCCAGCAGTAAGTGGACAGGGGTAATGAACACTGAAGCTTTCTTT; CDR3 protein: CASSKWTGVMNTEAFF
V gene: TRBV28; J gene: TRBJ1-2; D gene: .; clone size: .; CDR3 DNA: TGTGCCAGCAGTTTAAGCACGCTCGCCGGGCCGTCTAAAGGCTACACCTTC; CDR3 protein: CASSLSTLAGPSKGYTF
V gene: TRBV29-1; J gene: TRBJ1-5; D gene: TRBD1; clone size: .; CDR3 DNA: TGCAGCGTCGCCCAGGGACAGGGGGCCGGGCAGCCCCAGCATTTT; CDR3 protein: CSVAQGQGAGQPQHF
V gene: TRBV24-1; J gene: TRBJ2-3; D gene: .; clone size: .; CDR3 DNA: TGTGCCACCAGTGATTTGTGGGGGGATACGCAGTATTTT; CDR3 protein: CATSDLWGDTQYF
V gene: TRBV11-2; J gene: TRBJ1-2; D gene: .; clone size: .; CDR3 DNA: TGTGCCAGCAGCTTAGGAGCAGAGGTCAGCTATGGCTACACCTTC; CDR3 protein: CASSLGAEVSYGYTF
V gene: TRBV7-9; J gene: TRBJ1-4; D gene: .; clone size: once; CDR3 DNA: TGTGCCAGCAGCTTAAGGCGATATGAAAAACTGTTTTTT; CDR3 protein: CASSLRRYEKLFF
V gene: TRBV6-5; J gene: TRBJ2-7; D gene: TRBD2; clone size: .; CDR3 DNA: TGTGCCAGCTGGCCGGGACTAGACTACGAGCAGTACTTC; CDR3 protein: CASWPGLDYEQYF
V gene: TRBV28; J gene: TRBJ1-2; D gene: .; clone size: .; CDR3 DNA: TGTGCCAGCGGCATCCGGGACACCTATGGCTACACCTTC; CDR3 protein: CASGIRDTYGYTF
V gene: TRBV19; J gene: TRBJ1-1; D gene: .; clone size: .; CDR3 DNA: TGTGCCAGTAGGACCATGGGTGAGGGTACTGAAGCTTTCTTT; CDR3 protein: CASRTMGEGTEAFF
V gene: TRBV24-1; J gene: TRBJ1-2; D gene: .; clone size: .; CDR3 DNA: TGTGCCACCAGTGATTTGGTGGGAGGCTACACCTTC; CDR3 protein: CATSDLVGGYTF
V gene: TRBV27; J gene: TRBJ2-1; D gene: .; clone size: .; CDR3 DNA: TGTGCCAGCAGTTTTATGACAGGCCGGCATGAGCAGTTCTTC; CDR3 protein: CASSFMTGRHEQFF
V gene: TRBV5-4; J gene: TRBJ1-6; D gene: .; clone size: .; CDR3 DNA: TGTGCCAGCACCCTACTCGGCGCTGGGAACGTTAATTCACCCCTCCACTTT; CDR3 protein: CASTLLGAGNVNSPLHF
V gene: TRBV15; J gene: TRBJ1-5; D gene: .; clone size: .; CDR3 DNA: TGTGCCACCAGCAGGAACGGGATTCAGCCCCAGCATTTT; CDR3 protein: CATSRNGIQPQHF
V gene: TRBV11-3; J gene: TRBJ2-1; D gene: TRBD2; clone size: once; CDR3 DNA: TGTGCCAGCAGCCCAACCGTCGGGACTAGCTCCTACAATGAGCAGTTCTTC; CDR3 protein: CASSPTVGTSSYNEQFF
V gene: TRBV12-3/TRBV12-4; J gene: TRBJ2-1; D gene: .; clone size: .; CDR3 DNA: TGTGCCAGCAGTTTCGGGCCCAATGAGCAGTTCTTC; CDR3 protein: CASSFGPNEQFF
V gene: TRBV18; J gene: TRBJ2-7; D gene: .; clone size: .; CDR3 DNA: TGTGCCAGCTCACCAAAGCTAGCCCTCGCCTCCTACGAGCAGTACTTC; CDR3 protein: CASSPKLALASYEQYF
V gene: TRBV5-1; J gene: TRBJ1-3; D gene: .; clone size: .; CDR3 DNA: TGCGCCAGCAACGAGGGAACATCGGGAAACACCATATATTTT; CDR3 protein: CASNEGTSGNTIYF
V gene: TRBV28; J gene: TRBJ1-6; D gene: TRBD1; clone size: .; CDR3 DNA: TGTGCCAGCAGTTTAGCGGGACAGAGGGCTAATTCACCCCTCCACTTT; CDR3 protein: CASSLAGQRANSPLHF
V gene: TRBV2; J gene: TRBJ1-4; D gene: .; clone size: once; CDR3 DNA: TGTGCCAGCGGGGAGTATGAAAAACTGTTTTTT; CDR3 protein: CASGEYEKLFF
V gene: TRBV7-9; J gene: TRBJ2-3; D gene: .; clone size: .; CDR3 DNA: TGTGCCAGCAGCTTAGGGCAGCCGCCGGGGGATACGCAGTATTTT; CDR3 protein: CASSLGQPPGDTQYF